This is a list of T cell receptor beta chains from one sample in a study of blood T cell repertoires in COVID-19. Generated by immunoSEQ multiplex PCR, the TCRdb table keeps only in-frame clones and is missing some. In the table there are 250,000 to 350,000 clones, roughly 87% of which are singletons. Specimen: PBMCs or T cells enriched from blood (not recorded which). Receptors originate from a young woman who had recovered from COVID-19. The CDR3 runs from the conserved cysteine through the conserved F or W. Each record gives: J gene, V gene, D gene, clone size, CDR3 protein, CDR3 DNA. The D gene is left open where the match is weak. Clone size is stated in some rows and not others, as once, few, many or a class when expanded.

J gene: TRBJ1-1
V gene: TRBV28
D gene: -
clone size: -
CDR3 protein: CASSLGGAINTEAFF
CDR3 DNA: TGTGCCAGCAGTTTAGGCGGCGCGATCAACACTGAAGCTTTCTTT

J gene: TRBJ1-2
V gene: TRBV5-6
D gene: TRBD1
clone size: -
CDR3 protein: CASSLTAGGTGAYGYTF
CDR3 DNA: TGTGCCAGCAGCTTGACGGCAGGTGGGACAGGGGCTTATGGCTACACCTTC

J gene: TRBJ2-5
V gene: TRBV27
D gene: TRBD2
clone size: -
CDR3 protein: CASSGASGRSQYF
CDR3 DNA: TGTGCCAGCAGCGGTGCTAGCGGGAGGTCCCAGTACTTC

J gene: TRBJ1-5
V gene: TRBV10-1
D gene: -
clone size: few
CDR3 protein: CASPFIRQGNQPQHF
CDR3 DNA: TGCGCCAGCCCCTTTATTCGACAGGGCAATCAGCCCCAGCATTTT

J gene: TRBJ2-5
V gene: TRBV6-2/TRBV6-3
D gene: TRBD2
clone size: -
CDR3 protein: CASSPGLARYQETQYF
CDR3 DNA: TGTGCCAGCAGTCCGGGACTAGCGAGATACCAAGAGACCCAGTACTTC

J gene: TRBJ1-3
V gene: TRBV19
D gene: -
clone size: -
CDR3 protein: CASTSVGNTIYF
CDR3 DNA: TGTGCCAGTACCTCCGTTGGAAACACCATATATTTT

J gene: TRBJ2-4
V gene: TRBV15
D gene: TRBD1
clone size: few
CDR3 protein: CATSTEVAGGRIAKNIQYF
CDR3 DNA: TGTGCCACCAGCACCGAAGTGGCAGGGGGAAGGATAGCCAAAAACATTCAGTACTTC

J gene: TRBJ1-2
V gene: TRBV5-4
D gene: -
clone size: -
CDR3 protein: CASTPGGFNYGYTF
CDR3 DNA: TGTGCCAGCACCCCGGGGGGGTTCAACTATGGCTACACCTTC

J gene: TRBJ2-7
V gene: TRBV7-2
D gene: TRBD2
clone size: -
CDR3 protein: CASSLAQFLAGGDYEQYF
CDR3 DNA: TGTGCCAGCAGCTTAGCCCAGTTCCTAGCGGGGGGGGACTACGAGCAGTACTTC

J gene: TRBJ1-5
V gene: TRBV5-1
D gene: -
clone size: few
CDR3 protein: CASSVSGTNGEPQHF
CDR3 DNA: TGCGCCAGCAGCGTATCCGGGACAAACGGGGAGCCCCAGCATTTT

J gene: TRBJ1-5
V gene: TRBV19
D gene: -
clone size: few
CDR3 protein: CASTLNGEANQPQHF
CDR3 DNA: TGTGCCAGTACCCTGAACGGGGAGGCCAATCAGCCCCAGCATTTT

J gene: TRBJ2-7
V gene: TRBV6-5
D gene: TRBD1
clone size: -
CDR3 protein: CASSSSLGTGFEQYF
CDR3 DNA: TGTGCCAGCAGTTCGAGCCTCGGGACAGGGTTCGAGCAGTACTTC

J gene: TRBJ1-2
V gene: TRBV9
D gene: TRBD1
clone size: -
CDR3 protein: CASSVEKTGMDGYTF
CDR3 DNA: TGTGCCAGCAGCGTAGAGAAGACAGGGATGGACGGCTACACCTTC

J gene: TRBJ2-2
V gene: TRBV7-7
D gene: -
clone size: -
CDR3 protein: CASSPARVDGELFF
CDR3 DNA: TGTGCCAGCAGCCCCGCCCGGGTAGACGGGGAGCTGTTTTTT

J gene: TRBJ1-3
V gene: TRBV7-2
D gene: -
clone size: -
CDR3 protein: CASSGSGAGNTIYF
CDR3 DNA: TGTGCCAGCAGCGGGTCAGGGGCTGGAAACACCATATATTTT

J gene: TRBJ1-1
V gene: TRBV11-2
D gene: -
clone size: -
CDR3 protein: CASSPRVLNTEAFF
CDR3 DNA: TGTGCCAGCAGCCCCCGGGTCCTGAACACTGAAGCTTTCTTT

J gene: TRBJ1-2
V gene: TRBV7-8
D gene: -
clone size: once
CDR3 protein: CASSLGGVGYGYTF
CDR3 DNA: TGTGCCAGCAGCTTAGGGGGAGTTGGCTATGGCTACACCTTC

J gene: TRBJ1-4
V gene: TRBV7-2
D gene: TRBD1
clone size: -
CDR3 protein: CASSRSTGTSEKLFF
CDR3 DNA: TGTGCCAGCAGCAGATCGACAGGGACCTCTGAAAAACTGTTTTTT

J gene: TRBJ1-2
V gene: TRBV9
D gene: -
clone size: few
CDR3 protein: CASSPEMEGGGYTF
CDR3 DNA: TGTGCCAGCAGCCCCGAAATGGAGGGTGGTGGCTACACCTTC

J gene: TRBJ1-5
V gene: TRBV6-2/TRBV6-3
D gene: -
clone size: -
CDR3 protein: CASSYSPGGNQPQHF
CDR3 DNA: TGTGCCAGCAGTTACTCGCCGGGAGGGAATCAGCCCCAGCATTTT

J gene: TRBJ2-7
V gene: TRBV28
D gene: TRBD2
clone size: -
CDR3 protein: CASSSPASGTYEQYF
CDR3 DNA: TGTGCCAGCAGTTCCCCGGCTAGCGGGACCTACGAGCAGTACTTC

J gene: TRBJ2-1
V gene: TRBV6-2/TRBV6-3
D gene: -
clone size: -
CDR3 protein: CASSSLGRKVGNEQFF
CDR3 DNA: TGTGCCAGCAGTTCCTTGGGCAGGAAGGTCGGCAATGAGCAGTTCTTC

J gene: TRBJ1-1
V gene: TRBV5-8
D gene: -
clone size: -
CDR3 protein: CASSLAGGEWTEAFF
CDR3 DNA: TGTGCCAGCAGCTTGGCCGGTGGGGAGTGGACTGAAGCTTTCTTT

J gene: TRBJ2-7
V gene: TRBV7-2
D gene: -
clone size: -
CDR3 protein: CASSLVGRNPYEQYF
CDR3 DNA: TGTGCCAGCAGCTTAGTAGGCAGGAATCCCTACGAGCAGTACTTC

J gene: TRBJ1-4
V gene: TRBV15
D gene: TRBD1
clone size: -
CDR3 protein: CATSRDPGQGNEKLFF
CDR3 DNA: TGTGCCACCAGCAGAGACCCGGGACAGGGAAACGAAAAACTGTTTTTT

J gene: TRBJ1-2
V gene: TRBV15
D gene: -
clone size: -
CDR3 protein: CATSREVTAYGYTF
CDR3 DNA: TGTGCCACCAGCAGAGAAGTTACAGCCTACGGCTACACCTTC

J gene: TRBJ2-1
V gene: TRBV27
D gene: -
clone size: -
CDR3 protein: CASRNMGHLGNEQFF
CDR3 DNA: TGTGCCAGCAGAAACATGGGACACTTAGGGAATGAGCAGTTCTTC

J gene: TRBJ1-5
V gene: TRBV6-5
D gene: TRBD1
clone size: -
CDR3 protein: CASSPHGTGALSQHF
CDR3 DNA: TGTGCCAGCAGTCCGCATGGGACAGGGGCTTTGTCCCAGCATTTT

J gene: TRBJ1-3
V gene: TRBV10-3
D gene: TRBD1
clone size: -
CDR3 protein: CAIREKTGAGNTIYF
CDR3 DNA: TGTGCCATCAGAGAGAAAACAGGGGCTGGAAACACCATATATTTT

J gene: TRBJ1-5
V gene: TRBV7-6
D gene: -
clone size: -
CDR3 protein: CASSPAQQGYSNQPQHF
CDR3 DNA: TGTGCCAGCAGCCCGGCCCAACAGGGTTATAGCAATCAGCCCCAGCATTTT

J gene: TRBJ1-4
V gene: TRBV28
D gene: -
clone size: -
CDR3 protein: CASSSDTGKSNEKLFF
CDR3 DNA: TGTGCCAGCAGTTCAGATACAGGGAAGAGTAATGAAAAACTGTTTTTT